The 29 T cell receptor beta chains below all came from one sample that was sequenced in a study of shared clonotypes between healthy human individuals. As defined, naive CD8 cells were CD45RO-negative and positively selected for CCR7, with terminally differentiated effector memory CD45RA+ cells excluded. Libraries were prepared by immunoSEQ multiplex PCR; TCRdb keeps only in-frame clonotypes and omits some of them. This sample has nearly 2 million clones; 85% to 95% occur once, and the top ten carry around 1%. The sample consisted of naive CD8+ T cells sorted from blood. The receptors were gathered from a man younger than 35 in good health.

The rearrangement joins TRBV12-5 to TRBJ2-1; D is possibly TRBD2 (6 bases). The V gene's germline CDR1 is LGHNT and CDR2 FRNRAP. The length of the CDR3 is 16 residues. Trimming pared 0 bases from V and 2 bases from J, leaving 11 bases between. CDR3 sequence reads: CASGLVGTGAYNEQFF. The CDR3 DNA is TGTGCTAGTGGTTTGGTAGGGACGGGGGCCTACAATGAGCAGTTCTTC. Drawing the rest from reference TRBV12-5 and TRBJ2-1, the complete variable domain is DARVTQTPRHKVTEMGQEVTMRCQPILGHNTVFWYRQTMMQGLELLAYFRNRAPLDDSGMPKDRFSAEMPDATLATLKIQPSEPRDSAVYFCASGLVGTGAYNEQFFGPGTRLTVL.

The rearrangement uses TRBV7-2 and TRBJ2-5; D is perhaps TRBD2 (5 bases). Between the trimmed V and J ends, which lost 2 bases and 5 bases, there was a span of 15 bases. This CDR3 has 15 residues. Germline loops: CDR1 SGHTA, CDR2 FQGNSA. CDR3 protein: CASSLRGSVGETQYF. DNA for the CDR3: TGTGCCAGCAGCTTACGAGGGAGCGTCGGGGAGACCCAGTACTTC.

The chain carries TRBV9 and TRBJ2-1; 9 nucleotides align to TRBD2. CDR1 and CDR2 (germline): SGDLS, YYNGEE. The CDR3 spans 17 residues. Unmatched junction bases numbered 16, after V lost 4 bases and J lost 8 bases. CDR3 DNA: TGTGCCAGCAGCTTCTCTGCCGGGACTAGCTTTGTCTATGAGCAGTTCTTC. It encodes CASSFSAGTSFVYEQFF. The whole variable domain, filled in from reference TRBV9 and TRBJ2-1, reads DSGVTQTPKHLITATGQRVTLRCSPRSGDLSVYWYQQSLDQGLQFLIQYYNGEERAKGNILERFSAQQFPDLHSELNLSSLELGDSALYFCASSFSAGTSFVYEQFFGPGTRLTVL.

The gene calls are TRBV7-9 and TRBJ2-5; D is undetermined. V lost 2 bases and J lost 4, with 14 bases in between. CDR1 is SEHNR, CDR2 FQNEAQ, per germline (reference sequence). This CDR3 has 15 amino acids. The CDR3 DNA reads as TGTGCCAGCAGCTTAAATGAAGGGCTTGGAGAGACCCAGTACTTC. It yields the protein CASSLNEGLGETQYF.

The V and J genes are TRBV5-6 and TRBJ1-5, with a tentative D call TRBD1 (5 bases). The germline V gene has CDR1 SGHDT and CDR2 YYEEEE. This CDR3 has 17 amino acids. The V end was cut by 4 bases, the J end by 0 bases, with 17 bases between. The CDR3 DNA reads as TGTGCCAGCAGCATCCGGGACGCCATGTATAGCAATCAGCCCCAGCATTTT. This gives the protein CASSIRDAMYSNQPQHF.

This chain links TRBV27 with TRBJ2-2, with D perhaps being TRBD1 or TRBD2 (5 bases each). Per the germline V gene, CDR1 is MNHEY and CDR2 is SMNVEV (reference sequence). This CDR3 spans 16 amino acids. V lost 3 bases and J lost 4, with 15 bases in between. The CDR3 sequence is CASSFQGPPGTGELFF. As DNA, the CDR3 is TGTGCCAGCAGTTTCCAGGGACCGCCGGGCACCGGGGAGCTGTTTTTT.

The CDR3 reads CASSENRGDEKLFF. The CDR3 DNA is TGTGCCAGCAGTGAGAACAGGGGCGATGAAAAACTGTTTTTT. The V and J genes are TRBV2 and TRBJ1-4, with 7 bases that match TRBD1. Germline lookup yields CDR1 SNHLY and CDR2 FYNNEI. The CDR3 has 14 residues. Trimming at V came to 3 bases and at J to 6 bases, leaving 4 bases not matched to a gene.

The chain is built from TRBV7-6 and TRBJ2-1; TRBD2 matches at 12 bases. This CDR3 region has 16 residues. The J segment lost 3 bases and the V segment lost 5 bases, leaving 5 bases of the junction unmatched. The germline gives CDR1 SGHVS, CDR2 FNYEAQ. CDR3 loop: CASSPLAGGIYNEQFF. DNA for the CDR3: TGTGCCAGCAGCCCTCTAGCGGGGGGGATCTACAATGAGCAGTTCTTC.

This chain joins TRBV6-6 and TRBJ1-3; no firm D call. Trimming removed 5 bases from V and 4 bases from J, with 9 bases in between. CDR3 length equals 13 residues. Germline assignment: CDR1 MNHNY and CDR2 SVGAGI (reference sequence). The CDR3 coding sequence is TGTGCCAGCAGTGAGGCAGTCGGAAACACCATATATTTT. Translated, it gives CASSEAVGNTIYF.

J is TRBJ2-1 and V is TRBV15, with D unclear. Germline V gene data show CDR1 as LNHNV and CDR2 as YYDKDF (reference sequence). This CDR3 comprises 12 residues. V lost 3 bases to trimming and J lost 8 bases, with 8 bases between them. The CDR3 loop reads CATSSTLDEQFF. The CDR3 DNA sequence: TGTGCCACCAGCAGTACGTTGGATGAGCAGTTCTTC.

The CDR3 reads CASSPGTSGGAKNIQYF. As DNA, the CDR3 is TGTGCCAGCAGCCCCGGGACTAGCGGGGGGGCCAAAAACATTCAGTACTTC. The genes are TRBV7-8 and TRBJ2-4, with 15 bases aligning to TRBD2. Germline assignment: CDR1 SGHVS and CDR2 FQNEAQ. With V trimmed by 5 bases and J by 1 base, 3 bases remained unmatched. This CDR3 has 17 residues. The whole variable domain, remainder taken from reference TRBV7-8 and TRBJ2-4, is GAGVSQSPRYKVAKRGQDVALRCDPISGHVSLFWYQQALGQGPEFLTYFQNEAQLDKSGLPSDRFFAERPEGSVSTLKIQRTQQEDSAVYLCASSPGTSGGAKNIQYFGAGTRLSVL.

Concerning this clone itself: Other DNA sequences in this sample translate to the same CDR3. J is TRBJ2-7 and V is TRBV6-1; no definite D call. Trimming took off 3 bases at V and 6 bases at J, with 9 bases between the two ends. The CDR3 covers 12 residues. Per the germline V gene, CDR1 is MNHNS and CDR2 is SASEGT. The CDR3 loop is CASSDGPSEQYF. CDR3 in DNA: TGTGCCAGCAGTGACGGACCCAGCGAGCAGTACTTC.

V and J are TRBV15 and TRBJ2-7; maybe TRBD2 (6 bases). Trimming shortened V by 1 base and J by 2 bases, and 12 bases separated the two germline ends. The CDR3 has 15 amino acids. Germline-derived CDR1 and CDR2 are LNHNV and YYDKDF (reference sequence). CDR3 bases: TGTGCCACCAGCAGAGGATGGGACTCCCCCTACGAGCAGTACTTC. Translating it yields CATSRGWDSPYEQYF.

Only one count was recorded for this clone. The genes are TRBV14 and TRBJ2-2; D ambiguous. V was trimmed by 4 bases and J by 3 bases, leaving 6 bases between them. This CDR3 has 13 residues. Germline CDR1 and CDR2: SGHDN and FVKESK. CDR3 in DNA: TGTGCCAGCAGCCCCCAGTACACCGGGGAGCTGTTTTTT. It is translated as CASSPQYTGELFF.

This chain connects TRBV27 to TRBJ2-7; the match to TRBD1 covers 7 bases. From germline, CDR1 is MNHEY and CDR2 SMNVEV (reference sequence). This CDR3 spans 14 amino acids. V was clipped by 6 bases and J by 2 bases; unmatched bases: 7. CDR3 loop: CASRRQGGTYEQYF. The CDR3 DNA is TGTGCCAGCAGGAGACAGGGTGGAACCTACGAGCAGTACTTC.

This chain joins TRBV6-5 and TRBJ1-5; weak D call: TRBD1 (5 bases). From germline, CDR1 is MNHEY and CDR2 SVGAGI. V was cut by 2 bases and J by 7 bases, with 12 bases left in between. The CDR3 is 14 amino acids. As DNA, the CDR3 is TGTGCCAGCAGTTACCGGCAGGGTGGACAGCCCCAGCATTTT. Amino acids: CASSYRQGGQPQHF.

The chain's CDR3 is CASSAGRAGNTIYF. In DNA, the CDR3 is TGTGCCAGCAGCGCGGGCAGGGCTGGAAACACCATATATTTT. The gene calls are TRBV5-6 and TRBJ1-3, with a tentative D call TRBD1 (5 bases). The germline V and J ends were trimmed by 4 bases and 2 bases, with 10 bases remaining between them. Looked up from germline, CDR1 is SGHDT and CDR2 is YYEEEE. The CDR3 consists of 14 residues.

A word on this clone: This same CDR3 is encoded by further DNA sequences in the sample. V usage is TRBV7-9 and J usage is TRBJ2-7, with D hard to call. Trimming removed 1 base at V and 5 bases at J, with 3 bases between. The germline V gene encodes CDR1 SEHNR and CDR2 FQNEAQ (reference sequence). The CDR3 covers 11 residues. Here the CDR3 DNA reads TGTGCCAGCAGCTTAGATCACGAGCAGTACTTC. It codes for CASSLDHEQYF.

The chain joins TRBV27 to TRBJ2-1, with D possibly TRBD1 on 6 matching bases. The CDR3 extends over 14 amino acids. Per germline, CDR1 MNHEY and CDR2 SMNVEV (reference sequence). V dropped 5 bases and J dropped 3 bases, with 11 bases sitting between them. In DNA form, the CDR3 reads TGTGCCAGCAGTGAACAGACAGGCTACAATGAGCAGTTCTTC. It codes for CASSEQTGYNEQFF.

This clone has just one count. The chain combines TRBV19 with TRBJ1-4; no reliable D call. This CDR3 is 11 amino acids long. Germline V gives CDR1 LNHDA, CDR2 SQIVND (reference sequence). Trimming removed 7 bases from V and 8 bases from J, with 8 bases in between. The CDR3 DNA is TGTGCCAGTACCCTCGGGGAAAAACTGTTTTTT. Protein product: CASTLGEKLFF.

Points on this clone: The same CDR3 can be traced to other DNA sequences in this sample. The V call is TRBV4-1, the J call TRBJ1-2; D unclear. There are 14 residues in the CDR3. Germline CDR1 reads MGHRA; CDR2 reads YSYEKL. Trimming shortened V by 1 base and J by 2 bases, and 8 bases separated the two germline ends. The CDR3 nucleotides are TGCGCCAGCAGCCAAGGAGCAGCAAACTATGGCTACACCTTC. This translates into CASSQGAANYGYTF.

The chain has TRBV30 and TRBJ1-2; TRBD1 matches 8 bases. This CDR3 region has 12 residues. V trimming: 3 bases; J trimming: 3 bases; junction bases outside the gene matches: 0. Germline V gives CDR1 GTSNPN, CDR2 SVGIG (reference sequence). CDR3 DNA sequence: TGTGCCTGGAGGGACAGGGACTATGGCTACACCTTC. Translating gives CAWRDRDYGYTF.

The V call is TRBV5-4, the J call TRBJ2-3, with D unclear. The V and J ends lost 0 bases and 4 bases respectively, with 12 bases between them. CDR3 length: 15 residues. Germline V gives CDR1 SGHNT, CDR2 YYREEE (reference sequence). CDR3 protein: CASSLGSLTPDTQYF. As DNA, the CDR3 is TGTGCCAGCAGCTTGGGCTCCCTGACCCCAGATACGCAGTATTTT.

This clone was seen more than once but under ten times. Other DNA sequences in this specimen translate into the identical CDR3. For the CDR3, the DNA is TGTGCCTGGAGTGTACAAGGAGACACTGAAGCTTTCTTT. This gives the protein CAWSVQGDTEAFF. The chain recombines TRBV30 with TRBJ1-1, with D uncertain. This CDR3 has 13 residues. V gave up 0 bases and J gave up 3 bases, with 8 bases separating them. From germline, CDR1 is GTSNPN and CDR2 SVGIG (reference sequence).

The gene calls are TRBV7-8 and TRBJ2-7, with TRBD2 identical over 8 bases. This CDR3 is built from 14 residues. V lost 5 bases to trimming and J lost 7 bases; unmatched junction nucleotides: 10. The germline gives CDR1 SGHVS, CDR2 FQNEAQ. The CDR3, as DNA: TGTGCCAGCAGCACCGGGACTAGAGGTGAAGAGCAGTACTTC. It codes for CASSTGTRGEEQYF.

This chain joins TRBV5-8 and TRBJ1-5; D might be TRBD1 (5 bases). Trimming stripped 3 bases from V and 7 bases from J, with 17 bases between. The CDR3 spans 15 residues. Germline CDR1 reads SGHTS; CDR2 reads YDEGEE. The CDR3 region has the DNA TGTGCCAGCAGCTCGCCGGGACCTGAGGGACAGCCCCAGCATTTT. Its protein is CASSSPGPEGQPQHF.

The CDR3 spells CASSIAGTGFSSGANVLTF. The CDR3 DNA follows: TGTGCCAGCAGCATAGCCGGGACAGGGTTTAGCTCTGGGGCCAACGTCCTGACTTTC. This chain uses TRBV5-6 with TRBJ2-6; 9 bases line up with TRBD1. Trimming removed 4 bases from V and 0 bases from J; junction bases left unmatched: 11. Per the germline V gene, CDR1 is SGHDT and CDR2 is YYEEEE. The CDR3 contains 19 residues. The full variable domain, completed using reference TRBV5-6 and TRBJ2-6, is DAGVTQSPTHLIKTRGQQVTLRCSPKSGHDTVSWYQQALGQGPQFIFQYYEEEERQRGNFPDRFSGHQFPNYSSELNVNALLLGDSALYLCASSIAGTGFSSGANVLTFGAGSRLTVL.

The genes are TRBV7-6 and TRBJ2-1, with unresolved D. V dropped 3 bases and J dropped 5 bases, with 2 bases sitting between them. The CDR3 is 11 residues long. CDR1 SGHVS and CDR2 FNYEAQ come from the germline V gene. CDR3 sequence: CASSFDNEQFF. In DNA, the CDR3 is TGTGCCAGCAGCTTTGACAATGAGCAGTTCTTC.

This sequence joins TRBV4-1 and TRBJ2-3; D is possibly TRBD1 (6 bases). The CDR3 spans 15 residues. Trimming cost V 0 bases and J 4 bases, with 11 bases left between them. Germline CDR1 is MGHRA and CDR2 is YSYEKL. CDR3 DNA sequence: TGCGCCAGCAGCCAAGAGGGGGCAGCCCCAGATACGCAGTATTTT. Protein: CASSQEGAAPDTQYF.